The rows below give T cell receptor beta chains drawn from one sample of a study of CD8 T cells in ankylosing spondylitis. From the 5' RACE reads, TCRdb called clonotypes with MiXCR, one entry per CDR3 protein. The table includes just under 350,000 distinct CDR3 sequences, under 15% detected once. The sample comprised blood, either unsorted or a sorted T cell fraction (not recorded which). The receptors were sampled from a male donor with ankylosing spondylitis or in good health (not recorded which). Each CDR3 is given with its conserved first and last residue. The D gene is left open where the match is weak. Rows give clone size only sometimes, using once, few, many, or a class for an expanded clone.

abundance | d_gene | j_gene | v_gene | CDR3nt | CDR3aa
few | TRBD2 | TRBJ2-1 | TRBV4-1 | TGCGCCAGCAGCAGAGGGACTAGCGGGGACAATGAGCAGTTCTTC | CASSRGTSGDNEQFF
few | TRBD1 | TRBJ2-1 | TRBV6-5 | TGTGCCAGCAGTTGGGGACAGGGGGACTACAATGAGCAGTTCTTC | CASSWGQGDYNEQFF
few | TRBD1 | TRBJ2-2 | TRBV5-1 | TGCGCCAGCAGCTTGGAGGGGGCGCGAGGTAACACCGGGGAGCTGTTTTTT | CASSLEGARGNTGELFF
NA | NA | TRBJ2-7 | TRBV12-3/TRBV12-4 | TGTGCCAGCAGTTTATTCAGTTTAAGGGACGGATCCTCCTACGAGCAGTACTTC | CASSLFSLRDGSSYEQYF
few | TRBD1 | TRBJ2-1 | TRBV16 | TGTGCCAGCAGCCAGGGGACAGGGATAGACAATGAGCAGTTCTTC | CASSQGTGIDNEQFF
NA | NA | TRBJ2-1 | TRBV30 | TGTGCCTGGACCCGTCCTTGGGGTGAGCAGTTCTTC | CAWTRPWGEQFF
NA | NA | TRBJ1-2 | TRBV7-8 | TGTGCCAGCAGTCCGCCTTCTACTGGTCGGGGTGGCTACACCTTC | CASSPPSTGRGGYTF
NA | NA | TRBJ1-3 | TRBV7-9 | TGTGCCAGCAGCTTTGGCTCTGGAAACACCATATATTTT | CASSFGSGNTIYF
NA | TRBD2 | TRBJ2-7 | TRBV29-1 | TGCAGCGCCGTCCTTCTGGGCCTAGCGGGCGTCGAGCAGTACTTC | CSAVLLGLAGVEQYF
few | TRBD1 | TRBJ1-5 | TRBV12-5 | TGTGCTAGTGGTCCCTCGGGAGGACAGGGGGTCGGAAATCAGCCCCAGCATTTT | CASGPSGGQGVGNQPQHF
many | NA | TRBJ1-4 | TRBV11-2 | TGTGCCAGCAGCCCGAGGATGCCAGCAAGTAATGAAAAACTGTTTTTT | CASSPRMPASNEKLFF
many | TRBD2 | TRBJ2-5 | TRBV4-2 | TGTGCCAGCAGCCAAGGTAGAAGGACTAGCGGTAACCAAGAGACCCAGTACTTC | CASSQGRRTSGNQETQYF
few | NA | TRBJ2-1 | TRBV10-3 | TGTGCCATCAGTGTTGGAGGGGCAAATGGGCACAATGAGCAGTTCTTC | CAISVGGANGHNEQFF
many | NA | TRBJ1-6 | TRBV27 | TGTGCCAGCAGTTTAATGAATTCACCCCTCCACTTT | CASSLMNSPLHF
NA | TRBD2 | TRBJ2-1 | TRBV5-1 | TGCGCCAGCAGCTTGGGGACTAGCGGCCCTCATGCTGAGCAGTTCTTC | CASSLGTSGPHAEQFF
few | TRBD1 | TRBJ2-2 | TRBV20-1 | TGCAGTGCTACTAAGGGGGCCGGCACCGGGGAGCTGTTTTTT | CSATKGAGTGELFF
many | NA | TRBJ2-1 | TRBV12-3/TRBV12-4 | TGTGCCAGCAGTTTATTAGGGGCTGAGCAGTTCTTC | CASSLLGAEQFF
NA | TRBD1 | TRBJ2-3 | TRBV27 | TGTGCCAGCAGGCGGGACAGGGGTCTAGCAACAGATACGCAGTATTTT | CASRRDRGLATDTQYF
NA | NA | TRBJ2-7 | TRBV20-1 | TGCAGTGCCGCTTTTCGGGACCGCGGTATGGACGAGCAGTACTTC | CSAAFRDRGMDEQYF
few | NA | TRBJ2-5 | TRBV29-1 | TGCAGCGTTAAAAGGGGAGAGACCCAGTACTTC | CSVKRGETQYF
NA | TRBD1 | TRBJ2-1 | TRBV11-2 | TGTGCCAGCAGCCCCTTGGACAGGGACTACAATGAGCAGTTCTTC | CASSPLDRDYNEQFF
few | NA | TRBJ2-7 | TRBV20-1 | TGCAGTGCTTCGGACAGCCCCTACGAGCAGTACTTC | CSASDSPYEQYF
few | TRBD2 | TRBJ2-1 | TRBV10-3 | TGTGCCATCAGAGCGGGGGGGCTGGGTGAGCAGTTCTTC | CAIRAGGLGEQFF
few | NA | TRBJ1-5 | TRBV12-3/TRBV12-4 | TGTGCCAGCAGTTTAGGAGGTCTGAATAATCAGCCCCAGCATTTT | CASSLGGLNNQPQHF
NA | NA | TRBJ1-1 | TRBV27 | TGTGCCAGCAGTTTAGGTGGGTCGGCGAACACTGAAGCTTTCTTT | CASSLGGSANTEAFF
few | NA | TRBJ1-2 | TRBV12-3/TRBV12-4 | TGTGCCAGCAGTCCGGACAAGAACTATGGCTACACCTTC | CASSPDKNYGYTF
NA | TRBD1 | TRBJ2-4 | TRBV10-3 | TGTGCCATCAGTGAGGAAGGACAGGGGGGGGCCAAAAACATTCAGTACTTC | CAISEEGQGGAKNIQYF
NA | TRBD1 | TRBJ2-6 | TRBV3-1 | TGTGCCAGCAGCTTGGGACAGGCGAGCTCTGGGGCCAACGTCCTGACTTTC | CASSLGQASSGANVLTF
many | NA | TRBJ2-2 | TRBV5-1 | TGCGCCAGCAGCTCACAGTTCACCGGGGAGCTGTTTTTT | CASSSQFTGELFF
few | NA | TRBJ2-2 | TRBV6-1 | TGTGCCAGCAGCCCCGGGACCCTGGAACTCACCGGGGAGCTGTTTTTT | CASSPGTLELTGELFF
few | NA | TRBJ2-2 | TRBV21-1 | TGTGCCAGCAGCACTAGCGGGAGAACCGGGGAGCTGTTTTTT | CASSTSGRTGELFF